The next 24 T cell receptor beta chains were all read from a single sample in a study of T cell repertoires in cytomegalovirus infection. TCRdb recomputed calls from the reads with MiXCR, one row per CDR3 protein. The data contain about 740,000 distinct CDR3 sequences, 35% of them singletons. The sequenced material came from PBMCs. All receptors derive from a human donor in good health (CMV status not recorded). Some clones in this sample may be carry-over from other donors' samples.

The chain links TRBV12-3 or TRBV12-4 to TRBJ2-1; D is perhaps TRBD2 (6 bases). V was clipped by 6 bases and J by 0 bases, with 12 bases between them. This CDR3 spans 15 amino acids. This CDR3 reads CASRESSDSYNEQFF. The CDR3 bases are TGTGCCAGCAGGGAATCTAGCGACTCCTACAATGAGCAGTTCTTC.

V and J are TRBV6-6 and TRBJ2-7; 9 positions match TRBD2. Germline V gene sequence: CDR1 MNHNY, CDR2 SVGAGI (reference sequence). V was clipped by 5 bases and J by 4 bases; unmatched bases: 9. The CDR3 contains 15 residues. CDR3 DNA sequence: TGTGCCAGCAGTCCCCTCCGCGGGGGGGAGTACGAGCAGTACTTC. This sequence encodes CASSPLRGGEYEQYF.

This clonotype has a single count. This sequence joins TRBV4-1 and TRBJ2-7; TRBD1 agrees at 8 bases. From germline, CDR1 is MGHRA and CDR2 YSYEKL. Losses at the gene ends were 0 bases for V and 0 bases for J; bases not matched to a gene: 7. The CDR3 sequence is 17 residues long. The CDR3 reads CASSQEFRTGISYEQYF. CDR3 bases: TGCGCCAGCAGCCAAGAATTTAGGACAGGGATCTCCTACGAGCAGTACTTC.

The chain links TRBV11-2 to TRBJ1-3, with D tentatively TRBD1 (5 bases). V lost 0 bases and J lost 11, with 11 bases in between. The CDR3 totals 13 residues. Germline CDR1 SGHAT, CDR2 FQNNGV. CDR3: CASSLDKGLPIYF. The CDR3 region has the DNA TGTGCCAGCAGCTTAGATAAGGGGCTGCCCATATATTTT.

With regard to this clonotype: The junction shows a germline mismatch at one end, possibly a read error. The chain joins TRBV28 to TRBJ2-2; a possible D gene is TRBD1 (6 bases). The CDR3 is made up of 12 amino acids. The germline gives CDR1 MDHEN, CDR2 SYDVKM. The DNA of the CDR3 is TGTGCCAGTTCAGGGGCCACCGGGGTGCTGTTTTTT. Residues: CASSGATGVLFF.

This clonotype has more than one count but fewer than ten. The chain uses TRBV12-3 or TRBV12-4 and TRBJ2-2; TRBD1 matches 7 bases. This CDR3 contains 16 residues. J was trimmed by 3 bases and V by 3 bases; bases with no gene match: 7. CDR3 bases: TGTGCCAGCAGTTTCTCGGACAGGCGGGACACCGGGGAGCTGTTTTTT. Translated: CASSFSDRRDTGELFF.

V usage is TRBV28 and J usage is TRBJ2-7; weak D call: TRBD1 (5 bases). The CDR3 has 17 amino acids. V gave up 3 bases and J gave up 3 bases, with 21 bases separating them. Germline V gene sequence: CDR1 MDHEN, CDR2 SYDVKM. The CDR3 here is CASSFSRQPKKFYEQYF. As DNA, the CDR3 is TGTGCCAGCAGTTTTAGCAGACAGCCAAAGAAGTTCTACGAGCAGTACTTC.

The chain employs TRBV29-1 and TRBJ2-3; TRBD1 might be the D (5 bases). The germline V and J ends were trimmed by 6 bases and 0 bases, with 19 bases remaining between them. This CDR3 contains 16 residues. Germline lookup yields CDR1 SQVTM and CDR2 ANQGSEA. The CDR3 loop is CSVAYRTQGSTDTQYF. The CDR3 nucleotides are TGCAGCGTCGCATATAGGACCCAGGGCAGCACAGATACGCAGTATTTT.

This clonotype has just a few counts. V is TRBV30 and J is TRBJ2-6; D is unresolved. Germline V gene lookup returns CDR1 GTSNPN and CDR2 SVGIG (reference sequence). The length of the CDR3 is 15 residues. Trimming took 0 bases from V and 0 from J, leaving 6 bases between them. The CDR3 nucleotides are TGTGCCTGGAGTGTTGGTCTCTCTGGGGCCAACGTCCTGACTTTC. Its translation is CAWSVGLSGANVLTF.

The rearrangement uses TRBV15 and TRBJ2-7; either TRBD1 or TRBD2 may fit D (6 bases each). V lost 0 bases and J lost 7, with 16 bases in between. The CDR3 extends over 15 amino acids. Germline loops: CDR1 LNHNV, CDR2 YYDKDF (reference sequence). The CDR3 DNA reads TGTGCCACCAGCAGAGATTCCGGGGGCATAGGGGAGCAGTACTTC. This gives the protein CATSRDSGGIGEQYF.

The chain couples TRBV12-3 or TRBV12-4 to TRBJ1-2, with D tentatively TRBD1 (6 bases). The CDR3 has 14 residues. Trimming left V 6 bases short and J 5 bases short, with 16 bases between. CDR3 nucleotide sequence: TGTGCCAGCAGGAAACAGACAGGAGATTATGGCTACACCTTC. Residues: CASRKQTGDYGYTF.

The chain joins TRBV7-3 to TRBJ1-6; no clear D gene. Germline CDR1 is SGHTA and CDR2 is FQGTGA. The CDR3 extends over 13 amino acids. The ends were cut back, 8 bases at V and 3 bases at J, with 8 bases in the middle. CDR3 nucleotides: TGTGCCAGCTCGAGATACTATAATTCACCCCTCCACTTT. The encoded protein is CASSRYYNSPLHF.

This clonotype was seen only a few times. This chain connects TRBV28 to TRBJ2-4; a possible D gene is TRBD1 (5 bases). CDR3 length: 15 amino acids. In germline, CDR1 is MDHEN, CDR2 SYDVKM. V was trimmed by 5 bases and J by 11 bases, leaving 22 bases between them. The CDR3 loop reads CASSPPLGAGFVQYF. CDR3 coding DNA: TGTGCCAGCAGTCCGCCCCTTGGGGCAGGGTTCGTTCAGTACTTC.

This clonotype was observed a handful of times. The chain combines TRBV2 with TRBJ2-4; maybe TRBD1 (5 bases). CDR3 length equals 16 residues. Germline lookup yields CDR1 SNHLY and CDR2 FYNNEI. With 6 bases removed from V and 0 bases from J, the gap between germline ends came to 15 bases. CDR3 sequence: CASSERQTLAKNIQYF. Written as DNA, the CDR3 is TGTGCCAGCAGCGAAAGACAGACCCTAGCCAAAAACATTCAGTACTTC.

This chain connects TRBV15 to TRBJ2-1; D remains ambiguous. This CDR3 is 14 amino acids long. The ends were cut back, 2 bases at V and 5 bases at J, with 10 bases in the middle. CDR1 is LNHNV and CDR2 is YYDKDF in the germline V gene (reference sequence). The CDR3 bases are TGTGCCACCAGCAGATCAGGACGGAACAATGAGCAGTTCTTC. As protein: CATSRSGRNNEQFF.

V and J are TRBV19 and TRBJ2-1; 8 bases are a match to TRBD2. The junction had 15 bases not matched to a gene; V was cut back by 9 bases and J by 2 bases. CDR3 length equals 17 residues. Germline V gene lookup returns CDR1 LNHDA and CDR2 SQIVND (reference sequence). The CDR3 DNA reads as TGTGCCAGCAGATGGCGGGGGGAAGGAGGAACCTACAATGAGCAGTTCTTC. It translates to CASRWRGEGGTYNEQFF. The whole variable domain, remainder taken from reference TRBV19 and TRBJ2-1, is DGGITQSPKYLFRKEGQNVTLSCEQNLNHDAMYWYRQDPGQGLRLIYYSQIVNDFQKGDIAEGYSVSREKKESFPLTVTSAQKNPTAFYLCASRWRGEGGTYNEQFFGPGTRLTVL.

V and J are TRBV2 and TRBJ1-4; 11 bases align to TRBD1. The CDR3 is 14 residues long. V shed 6 bases and J 4 bases; nucleotides not matched to a gene: 1. Per the germline V gene, CDR1 is SNHLY and CDR2 is FYNNEI. CDR3 in DNA: TGTGCCAGCAGGGACAGGGGGCATAATGAAAAACTGTTTTTT. Translated, it gives CASRDRGHNEKLFF.

This chain uses TRBV18 with TRBJ2-7; D is ambiguous. Trimming took off 2 bases at V and 2 bases at J, with 16 bases between the two ends. This CDR3 is 16 amino acids long. Looked up from germline, CDR1 is KGHSH and CDR2 is LQKENI. The CDR3 here is CASSPRADWNTYEQYF. In nucleotides, the CDR3 is TGTGCCAGCTCACCAAGGGCTGACTGGAACACCTACGAGCAGTACTTC.

The chain recombines TRBV19 with TRBJ2-7; 7 nucleotides match TRBD2. From germline, CDR1 is LNHDA and CDR2 SQIVND (reference sequence). The CDR3 covers 13 residues. J lost 4 bases, V lost 1 base, and 1 base had no gene match. The CDR3 bases are TGTGCCAGTAGTATAGCCGGGGGGTACGAGCAGTACTTC. Amino acids: CASSIAGGYEQYF. Supplemented by reference TRBV19 and TRBJ2-7, the full variable domain reads DGGITQSPKYLFRKEGQNVTLSCEQNLNHDAMYWYRQDPGQGLRLIYYSQIVNDFQKGDIAEGYSVSREKKESFPLTVTSAQKNPTAFYLCASSIAGGYEQYFGPGTRLTVT.

There are a few counts of this clonotype. This chain links TRBV6-5 with TRBJ2-5; D tentatively fits TRBD1 or TRBD2 (6 bases each). CDR1 MNHEY and CDR2 SVGAGI come from the germline V gene. The CDR3 has 15 residues. Trimming took off 5 bases at V and 4 bases at J, with 17 bases between the two ends. Here the CDR3 DNA reads TGTGCCAGCAGTCGGCGAAGGGGGGATCGAGAGACCCAGTACTTC. It encodes CASSRRRGDRETQYF.

This clonotype has just a few counts. The J gene is TRBJ1-1, the V gene TRBV5-1; no reliable D call. Germline CDR1 and CDR2: SGHRS and YFSETQ. Trimming stripped 3 bases from V and 5 bases from J, with 14 bases between. The CDR3 extends over 14 amino acids. The CDR3 here is CASSSEGSRTEAFF. The DNA for the CDR3 is TGCGCCAGCAGCTCGGAAGGGTCGAGGACTGAAGCTTTCTTT.

This clonotype was observed a few times. This chain uses TRBV2 with TRBJ2-1, with D possibly matching TRBD2 (6 bases). The CDR3 length is 11 residues. CDR1 is SNHLY and CDR2 is FYNNEI in the germline V gene. Trimming shortened V by 6 bases and J by 13 bases, and 13 bases separated the two germline ends. The CDR3 bases are TGTGCCAGCAGGGTAAGCGGGCCTCAGTTCTTC. Its protein is CASRVSGPQFF.

The chain carries TRBV7-6 and TRBJ1-1; unclear D gene. The CDR3 consists of 14 residues. V was clipped by 4 bases and J by 0 bases, with 9 bases between them. CDR1 SGHVS and CDR2 FNYEAQ come from the germline V gene. Here the CDR3 reads CASSSITVNTEAFF. CDR3 coding DNA: TGTGCCAGCAGCTCGATAACAGTGAACACTGAAGCTTTCTTT.

As for this clonotype: A single base separates this from a much larger clone, so it may be a read error. The chain joins TRBV28 to TRBJ2-3; no definite D call. Trimming stripped 5 bases from V and 3 bases from J, with 9 bases between. Looked up from germline, CDR1 is MDHEN and CDR2 is SYDVKM. The CDR3 runs to 13 residues. CDR3 sequence: CASSTSWTDTQYF. Here the CDR3 DNA reads TGTGCCAGCAGTACCTCCTGGACAGATACGCAGTATTTT.